The 10 T cell receptor beta chains in this list originate from one sample, sequenced in a study of OX40 agonist ivuxolimab in advanced cancers. TCRdb's table, derived via immunoSEQ multiplex PCR, lists solely in-frame clones and lacks some. The data show tens of thousands of clones, roughly four fifths seen once. Specimen: CD4+ or CD8+ T cells sorted from blood, collected in a trial of the OX40 agonist ivuxolimab. These receptor sequences come from an adult with an advanced solid tumor such as melanoma, head and neck, liver or kidney cancer.

The V gene is TRBV9, the J gene TRBJ1-2, with 7 bases identical to TRBD1. With 3 bases clipped from V and 4 bases from J, the junction kept 9 bases outside the gene matches. The CDR3 spans 15 residues. The V gene's germline CDR1 is SGDLS and CDR2 YYNGEE. CDR3 sequence reads: CASSAADRSSYGYTF. DNA for the CDR3: TGTGCCAGCAGCGCCGCGGACAGGAGCAGCTATGGCTACACCTTC. The full variable domain, its missing parts supplied by reference TRBV9 and TRBJ1-2, is DSGVTQTPKHLITATGQRVTLRCSPRSGDLSVYWYQQSLDQGLQFLIQYYNGEERAKGNILERFSAQQFPDLHSELNLSSLELGDSALYFCASSAADRSSYGYTFGSGTRLTVV.

The V gene is TRBV30, the J gene TRBJ2-7; D is possibly TRBD1 (7 bases). Trimming removed 0 bases from V and 2 bases from J, with 11 bases in between. Germline CDR1 reads GTSNPN; CDR2 reads SVGIG (reference sequence). The CDR3 length is 14 residues. CDR3 amino acids: CAWSVFRGAYEQYF. Here the CDR3 DNA reads TGTGCCTGGAGTGTTTTCAGGGGGGCCTACGAGCAGTACTTC.

The chain combines TRBV5-1 with TRBJ1-2; 7 nucleotides align to TRBD1. The CDR3 runs 14 residues. Unmatched junction bases numbered 6, after V lost 4 bases and J lost 3 bases. Germline V lookup: CDR1 SGHRS, CDR2 YFSETQ. The CDR3 DNA is TGCGCCAGCAGCGAACAGGGGCTTGACTATGGCTACACCTTC. Translated, it gives CASSEQGLDYGYTF.

This clone was seen only a few times. The genes are TRBV28 and TRBJ1-2, with 7 positions matching TRBD1. The V gene's germline CDR1 is MDHEN and CDR2 SYDVKM. This CDR3 spans 15 amino acids. V dropped 3 bases and J dropped 4; count of bases not matched to a gene: 8. The CDR3 is CASSFPEGGSYGYTF. The DNA for the CDR3 is TGTGCCAGCAGTTTCCCGGAAGGGGGCAGCTATGGCTACACCTTC.

The genes are TRBV7-3 and TRBJ2-7, with D possibly matching TRBD2 (6 bases). In germline, CDR1 is SGHTA, CDR2 FQGTGA. V was trimmed by 1 base and J by 8 bases, leaving 15 bases between them. This CDR3 is 14 amino acids long. The CDR3 nucleotides read TGTGCCAGCAGCTTAATGGGGGGAAGTATGAAGCAGTACTTC. Translated: CASSLMGGSMKQYF.

The chain links TRBV23-1 to TRBJ1-5; D remains unclear. TRBV23-1 is an ORF, with its function uncertain. V lost 4 bases and J 0 bases, leaving 25 bases between the germline ends. There are 20 residues in the CDR3. The DNA of the CDR3 is TGCGCCAGCAGTCGGATAAAACGGGGTCCCGGCCGGATTAGCAATCAGCCCCAGCATTTT. Encoded protein: CASSRIKRGPGRISNQPQHF.

This chain connects TRBV18 to TRBJ2-3; D remains ambiguous. The ends were cut back, 5 bases at V and 2 bases at J, with 2 bases in the middle. CDR1 is KGHSH, CDR2 LQKENI, per germline. The CDR3 spans 11 residues. The CDR3 region has the DNA TGTGCCAGCTCAGACACAGATACGCAGTATTTT. Protein: CASSDTDTQYF. Variable domain in full (rest from reference TRBV18 and TRBJ2-3): NAGVMQNPRHLVRRRGQEARLRCSPMKGHSHVYWYRQLPEEGLKFMVYLQKENIIDESGMPKERFSAEFPKEGPSILRIQQVVRGDSAAYFCASSDTDTQYFGPGTRLTVL.

This chain connects TRBV28 to TRBJ1-2; a possible D gene is TRBD1 (6 bases). Deletions cut 4 bases from V and 5 bases from J, with 20 bases between. CDR3 size: 16 residues. Germline V gives CDR1 MDHEN, CDR2 SYDVKM. The chain's CDR3 is CASSSLTGGAGYGYTF. The CDR3 nucleotides read TGTGCCAGCAGTTCTCTGACGGGGGGCGCTGGATATGGCTACACCTTC.

The chain joins TRBV6-1 to TRBJ1-2; 8 nucleotides align to TRBD1. The CDR3 consists of 14 residues. The V gene end was trimmed by 6 bases and the J gene end by 5 bases; junction bases not matched to a gene: 8. CDR1 and CDR2 from the germline V gene are MNHNS and SASEGT. The CDR3 DNA reads TGTGCCAGCAGCAACGACAGGGGAGGGTATGGCTACACCTTC. This encodes CASSNDRGGYGYTF.

This chain uses TRBV5-1 with TRBJ1-2; D is uncertain. The germline V and J ends were trimmed by 0 bases and 1 base, with 7 bases remaining between them. The CDR3 sequence is 14 residues long. CDR1 and CDR2 (germline): SGHRS, YFSETQ. The CDR3 DNA reads as TGCGCCAGCAGCTTGGATGGGATTAACTATGGCTACACCTTC. It codes for CASSLDGINYGYTF.